A selection of T cell receptor beta chains follows, all from one sample in a study of technical replicates of blood from a few donors. Sequenced by immunoSEQ multiplex PCR; TCRdb stores in-frame clones only, minus some. Among over 75,000 clones, around 95% were seen once, and the ten largest hold approximately 0.22%. The sequencing sample was made of T cells isolated from PBMCs. The receptor set was obtained from a human donor in good health. Both conserved end residues are part of each CDR3. The order of the fields is CDR3 length, clone size, J gene, V gene, D gene, CDR3 DNA, CDR3 protein. A D gene is named only where the DNA matches it firmly. Size is omitted from some rows. Given values are once, few, many or a class for expanded clones.

cdr3_length: 11
clone_size: NA
j_call: TRBJ1-2
v_call: TRBV28
d_call: NA
cdr3_nt: TGTGCCCTCGCCCGCCAGGGGGGCTACACCTTC
cdr3_aa: CALARQGGYTF

cdr3_length: 15
clone_size: NA
j_call: TRBJ1-2
v_call: TRBV6-6
d_call: NA
cdr3_nt: TGTGCCAGCAGTTACTCTGTATCAGGATCCTATGGCTACACCTTC
cdr3_aa: CASSYSVSGSYGYTF

cdr3_length: 13
clone_size: few
j_call: TRBJ1-1
v_call: TRBV4-1
d_call: NA
cdr3_nt: TGCGCCAGCAGCCTTGGCTCGGGCACTGAAGCTTTCTTT
cdr3_aa: CASSLGSGTEAFF

cdr3_length: 13
clone_size: NA
j_call: TRBJ2-2
v_call: TRBV19
d_call: NA
cdr3_nt: TGTGCCAGTAGAGGTAGCCCCACCGGGGAGCTGTTTTTT
cdr3_aa: CASRGSPTGELFF

cdr3_length: 18
clone_size: NA
j_call: TRBJ2-6
v_call: TRBV29-1
d_call: NA
cdr3_nt: TGCAGCGTTGAAGACCCGAGCTGGAGAGGCTCTGGGGCCAACGTCCTGACTTTC
cdr3_aa: CSVEDPSWRGSGANVLTF

cdr3_length: 14
clone_size: NA
j_call: TRBJ2-1
v_call: TRBV14
d_call: TRBD1
cdr3_nt: TGTGCCAGCAGCCATCAAAGGACAGGTGATGAGCAGTTCTTC
cdr3_aa: CASSHQRTGDEQFF

cdr3_length: 13
clone_size: NA
j_call: TRBJ2-7
v_call: TRBV29-1
d_call: NA
cdr3_nt: TGCAGCGTTGAAGGGGGGCAACTCTACGAGCAGTACTTC
cdr3_aa: CSVEGGQLYEQYF

cdr3_length: 14
clone_size: NA
j_call: TRBJ2-3
v_call: TRBV25-1
d_call: NA
cdr3_nt: TGTGCCAGCAGTGATCAGGCCCGCACAGATACGCAGTATTTT
cdr3_aa: CASSDQARTDTQYF

cdr3_length: 15
clone_size: NA
j_call: TRBJ1-5
v_call: TRBV29-1
d_call: NA
cdr3_nt: TGCAGCGTCAGTGGGGGGTTTTTGGGCAATCAGCCCCAGCATTTT
cdr3_aa: CSVSGGFLGNQPQHF

cdr3_length: 15
clone_size: NA
j_call: TRBJ2-7
v_call: TRBV28
d_call: NA
cdr3_nt: TGTGCCAGCAGTTTAGTAACAGGGCCCCCCTACGAGCAGTACTTC
cdr3_aa: CASSLVTGPPYEQYF

cdr3_length: 14
clone_size: NA
j_call: TRBJ1-2
v_call: TRBV5-4
d_call: TRBD1
cdr3_nt: TGTGCCAGCAGCGGGACAGGGGGCGCCTATGGCTACACCTTC
cdr3_aa: CASSGTGGAYGYTF

cdr3_length: 14
clone_size: once
j_call: TRBJ2-1
v_call: TRBV10-2
d_call: TRBD2
cdr3_nt: TGCGCCAGCAGTGACGCGGGGGGGCGGAATGAGCAGTTCTTC
cdr3_aa: CASSDAGGRNEQFF

cdr3_length: 17
clone_size: NA
j_call: TRBJ2-1
v_call: TRBV4-2
d_call: TRBD2
cdr3_nt: TGTGCCAGCAGCCAAGGGGGACTAGCGGGGGGGTACAATGAGCAGTTCTTC
cdr3_aa: CASSQGGLAGGYNEQFF